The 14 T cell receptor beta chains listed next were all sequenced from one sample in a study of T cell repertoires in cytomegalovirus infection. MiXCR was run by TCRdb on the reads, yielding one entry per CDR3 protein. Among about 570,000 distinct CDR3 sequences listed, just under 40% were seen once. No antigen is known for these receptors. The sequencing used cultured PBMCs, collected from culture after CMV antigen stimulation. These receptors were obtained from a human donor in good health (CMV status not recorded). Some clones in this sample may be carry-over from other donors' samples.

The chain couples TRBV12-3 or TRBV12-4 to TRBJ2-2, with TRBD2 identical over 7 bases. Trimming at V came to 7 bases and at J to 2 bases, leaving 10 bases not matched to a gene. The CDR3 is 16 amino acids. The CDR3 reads CASIVVGAGNTGELFF. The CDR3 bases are TGTGCCAGCATCGTGGTGGGAGCGGGAAACACCGGGGAGCTGTTTTTT.

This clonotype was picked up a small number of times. The CDR3 region has the DNA TGTGCCAGCAGCAACCGGGGGGGCGCTCCCACAGATACGCAGTATTTT. Protein: CASSNRGGAPTDTQYF. The V and J genes are TRBV7-2 and TRBJ2-3; 8 positions agree with TRBD2. From germline, CDR1 is SGHTA and CDR2 FQGNSA. The ends lost 5 bases at V and 2 bases at J; junction bases unmatched: 9. This CDR3 has 16 amino acids.

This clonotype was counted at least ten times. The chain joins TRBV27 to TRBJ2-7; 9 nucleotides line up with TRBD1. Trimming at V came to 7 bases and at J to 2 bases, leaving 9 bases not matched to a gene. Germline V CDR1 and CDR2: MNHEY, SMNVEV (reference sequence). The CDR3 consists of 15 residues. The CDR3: CASKTGGQGAYEQYF. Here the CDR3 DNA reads TGTGCCAGCAAGACGGGGGGACAGGGTGCCTACGAGCAGTACTTC.

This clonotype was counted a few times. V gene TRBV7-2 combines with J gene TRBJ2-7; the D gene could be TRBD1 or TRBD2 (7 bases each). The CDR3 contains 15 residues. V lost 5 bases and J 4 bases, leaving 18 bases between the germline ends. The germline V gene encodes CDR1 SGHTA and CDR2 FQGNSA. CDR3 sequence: CASSADRAGGYEQYF. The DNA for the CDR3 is TGTGCCAGCAGCGCCGACAGGGCCGGGGGGTACGAGCAGTACTTC.

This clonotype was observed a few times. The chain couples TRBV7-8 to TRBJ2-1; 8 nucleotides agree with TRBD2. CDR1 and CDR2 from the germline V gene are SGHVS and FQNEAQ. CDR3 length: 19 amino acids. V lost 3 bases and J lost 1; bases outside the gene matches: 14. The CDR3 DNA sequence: TGTGCCAGCAGCTTGGGGGGCGGGAGGACCTTTCGGTCCTACAATGAGCAGTTCTTC. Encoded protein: CASSLGGGRTFRSYNEQFF.

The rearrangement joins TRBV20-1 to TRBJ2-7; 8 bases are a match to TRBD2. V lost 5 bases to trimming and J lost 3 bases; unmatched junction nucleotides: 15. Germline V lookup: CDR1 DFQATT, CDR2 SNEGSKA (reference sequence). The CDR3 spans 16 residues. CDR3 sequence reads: CSAHGTVSGRHYEQYF. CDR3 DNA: TGCAGTGCTCATGGGACCGTAAGCGGGAGACACTACGAGCAGTACTTC.

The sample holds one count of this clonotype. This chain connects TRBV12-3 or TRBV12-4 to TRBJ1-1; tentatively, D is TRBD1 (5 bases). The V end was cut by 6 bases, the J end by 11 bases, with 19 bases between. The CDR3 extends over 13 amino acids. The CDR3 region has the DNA TGTGCCAGCAGAAACCGGGACCGAGGAGAGGCTTTCTTT. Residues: CASRNRDRGEAFF.

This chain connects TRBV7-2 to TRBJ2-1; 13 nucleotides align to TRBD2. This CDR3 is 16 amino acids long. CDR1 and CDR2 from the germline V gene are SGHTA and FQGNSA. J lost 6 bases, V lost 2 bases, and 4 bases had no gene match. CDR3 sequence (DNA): TGTGCCAGCAGCTTAAAACTAGCGGGAGGGCCCAATGAGCAGTTCTTC. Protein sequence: CASSLKLAGGPNEQFF.

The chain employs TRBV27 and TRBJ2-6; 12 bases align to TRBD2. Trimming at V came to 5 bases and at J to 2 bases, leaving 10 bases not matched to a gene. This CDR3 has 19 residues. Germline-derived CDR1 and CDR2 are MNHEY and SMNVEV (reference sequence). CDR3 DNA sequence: TGTGCCAGCAGTCAGTCCGGGACTAGCGGGTTTCCTGGGGCCAACGTCCTGACTTTC. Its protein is CASSQSGTSGFPGANVLTF.

CDR3: CASSPAAGPGSPLHF. DNA of the CDR3: TGTGCCAGCAGTCCCGCGGCAGGACCGGGGTCACCCCTCCACTTT. This chain joins TRBV12-3 or TRBV12-4 and TRBJ1-6; D unresolved. Trimming left V 5 bases short and J 10 bases short, with 18 bases between. CDR3 length: 15 amino acids.

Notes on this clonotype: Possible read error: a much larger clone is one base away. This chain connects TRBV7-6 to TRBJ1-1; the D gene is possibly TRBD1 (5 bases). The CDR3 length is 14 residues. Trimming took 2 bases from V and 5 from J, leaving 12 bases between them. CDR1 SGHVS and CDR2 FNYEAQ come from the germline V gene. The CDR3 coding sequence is TGTGCCAGCAGCTTATCCGCAGGGTTAACTGAAGCTTTCTTT. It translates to CASSLSAGLTEAFF.

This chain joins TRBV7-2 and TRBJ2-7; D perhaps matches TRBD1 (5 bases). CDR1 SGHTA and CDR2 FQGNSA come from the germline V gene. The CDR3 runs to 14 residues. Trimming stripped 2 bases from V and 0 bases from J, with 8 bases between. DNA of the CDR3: TGTGCCAGCAGCTTATTACAGGACTCCTACGAGCAGTACTTC. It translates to CASSLLQDSYEQYF.

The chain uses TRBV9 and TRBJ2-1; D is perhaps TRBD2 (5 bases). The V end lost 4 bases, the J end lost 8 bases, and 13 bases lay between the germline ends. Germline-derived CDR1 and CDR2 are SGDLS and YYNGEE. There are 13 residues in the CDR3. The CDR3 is CASSPGGSDEQFF. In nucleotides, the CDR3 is TGTGCCAGCAGCCCCGGTGGGAGCGATGAGCAGTTCTTC. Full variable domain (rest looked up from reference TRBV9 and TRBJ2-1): DSGVTQTPKHLITATGQRVTLRCSPRSGDLSVYWYQQSLDQGLQFLIQYYNGEERAKGNILERFSAQQFPDLHSELNLSSLELGDSALYFCASSPGGSDEQFFGPGTRLTVL.

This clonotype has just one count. The CDR3 DNA reads as TGTGCCAGCAGTGAAGGGACAGGGATTGGCTACACCTTC. It codes for CASSEGTGIGYTF. The V gene is TRBV25-1, the J gene TRBJ1-2; 9 bases are shared with TRBD1. The ends lost 2 bases at V and 7 bases at J; junction bases unmatched: 2. The CDR3 runs 13 residues. Germline V gene sequence: CDR1 MGHDK, CDR2 SYGVNS.